This entry lists 6 T cell receptor beta chains sequenced from one sample in a study of blood T cell repertoires in COVID-19. Produced via immunoSEQ multiplex PCR; TCRdb's table is partial and in-frame only. The sample lists about 210,000 clones; 70% to 90% were seen once. The source material was peripheral blood. The source is a man aged 18 to 35 with active or convalescent COVID-19.

The rearrangement links TRBV5-1 to TRBJ2-2, with 15 bases matching TRBD2. V lost 7 bases and J lost 2; bases outside the gene matches: 3. The CDR3 length is 16 residues. CDR1 SGHRS and CDR2 YFSETQ come from the germline V gene. The CDR3 DNA reads TGCGCCAGCTCGGGACTAGCGGGAGGAAACACCGGGGAGCTGTTTTTT. Translation: CASSGLAGGNTGELFF.

The J gene is TRBJ1-2, the V gene TRBV12-3 or TRBV12-4; D uncertain. Trimming took 8 bases from V and 6 from J, leaving 10 bases between them. The CDR3 totals 11 residues. The CDR3 reads CASGPLDGYTF. CDR3 DNA sequence: TGTGCCAGCGGCCCCCTTGATGGCTACACCTTC.

V gene TRBV29-1 combines with J gene TRBJ1-5; 9 bases are a match to TRBD1. Unmatched junction bases numbered 1, after V lost 3 bases and J lost 1 base. Germline V lookup: CDR1 SQVTM, CDR2 ANQGSEA. CDR3 length: 14 residues. This CDR3 is CSVETGGSNQPQHF. In DNA, the CDR3 is TGCAGCGTTGAGACAGGGGGAAGCAATCAGCCCCAGCATTTT.

V and J are TRBV12-3 or TRBV12-4 and TRBJ1-1; D not certain. The CDR3 has 13 residues. V lost 7 bases and J 3 bases, leaving 12 bases between the germline ends. The DNA of the CDR3 is TGTGCCAGCACATTATGGAGGGACACTGAAGCTTTCTTT. The encoded protein is CASTLWRDTEAFF.

The chain carries TRBV19 and TRBJ2-7; TRBD1 matches at 9 bases. Per germline, CDR1 LNHDA and CDR2 SQIVND (reference sequence). This CDR3 is 14 amino acids long. V gave up 9 bases and J gave up 0 bases; unmatched junction bases: 6. In nucleotides, the CDR3 is TGTGCCAGCCGGGACAGGGCGGGCTCCTACGAGCAGTACTTC. Its protein product is CASRDRAGSYEQYF. Variable domain in full (rest from reference TRBV19 and TRBJ2-7): DGGITQSPKYLFRKEGQNVTLSCEQNLNHDAMYWYRQDPGQGLRLIYYSQIVNDFQKGDIAEGYSVSREKKESFPLTVTSAQKNPTAFYLCASRDRAGSYEQYFGPGTRLTVT.

This clone has just one count. The chain has TRBV3-1 (or the pseudogene TRBV3-2) and TRBJ1-5; weak D call: TRBD1 (5 bases). Deletions cut 1 base from V and 4 bases from J, with 14 bases between. CDR3 size: 16 residues. Germline lookup yields CDR1 LGHDT and CDR2 YNNKEL (reference sequence). In DNA, the CDR3 is TGTGCCAGCAGCCAAGGGGCAGGGCTAAAGAATCAGCCCCAGCATTTT. Amino acids: CASSQGAGLKNQPQHF.